This T cell receptor (beta chain) was observed in a study of blood T cell repertoires in COVID-19. Across the whole study: COVID-19 samples, acute and convalescent, were from the United States, Italy and Spain.

In assigning cohorts, the study relied on participant-reported clinical history. Recovered status in Cohort 3 required two negative PCRs, clearance, or symptom resolution. In the original workflow: Counts of nucleated cells, estimated from reference gene primer amplification, were obtained. Libraries were prepared by immunoSEQ multiplex PCR; TCRdb keeps only in-frame clonotypes and omits some of them. V and J calls and clone size are as listed in that table; D and trimming were resolved from the DNA. The table includes under 450,000 clones, 80% to 90% detected once. This TCR was recovered from a man aged 30 to 39 who had recovered from COVID-19. Sequenced: PBMCs or T cells enriched from blood (not recorded which).

CDR3 residues: CASSHPQEGPATGELFF. The CDR3 coding sequence is TGTGCCAGCAGCCACCCTCAGGAGGGCCCGGCCACCGGGGAGCTGTTTTTT. The V and J genes are TRBV4-2 and TRBJ2-2; the D gene is possibly TRBD2 (6 bases). Trimming stripped 3 bases from V and 4 bases from J, with 18 bases between. CDR3 size: 17 residues. The germline CDR1 and CDR2 sequences are LGHNA and YNFKEQ.